This TCR beta chain comes out of a study of T cell changes during pregnancy in multiple sclerosis (dated by TCRdb to between 2018 and 2021). Background for the entire study: The study examined how the T cell repertoire changed over the course of pregnancy in women with multiple sclerosis.

Trimming removed 0 bases from V and 5 bases from J; the gene matches leave 6 bases unexplained. Reading the germline V gene gives CDR1 SGHRS and CDR2 YFSETQ. Inclusive of the bounding cysteine and phenylalanine, the CDR3 is 16 residues long. The entry retains the CDR3 DNA only, 48 bases that are in frame from base 1. The library was prepared using the immunoSEQ multiplex PCR assay. Here the immuneACCESS table is served through TCRdb, limited to in-frame sequences with V and J called. Missing clones are a known gap in these copies; in checked studies unresolved V genes cover under half, and the rest lacks a known reason. Recorded for this sample are some 51,000 clones; 85% to 95% of them occurred a single time. The biggest ten clones account for approximately 4.3% of the sample. On this clone: Its antigen is not yet known. Per-base qualities were not stored, and no clone one base away is much larger.

The sequencing here drew on CD8+ T cells from peripheral blood mononuclear cells, taken in the first trimester of pregnancy. Recombination connected TRBV5-1 to TRBJ1-5; 9 junctional bases match TRBD1. The TCR originated in a female donor with multiple sclerosis, enrolled in a pregnancy study. The CDR3 region has the sequence CASSLGITGGDQPQHF. The bases read TGCGCCAGCAGCTTGGGGATCACAGGGGGCGATCAGCCCCAGCATTTT. The entire variable domain, with the stretches around the CDR3 drawn from the reference TRBV5-1 and TRBJ1-5 proteins, is KAGVTQTPRYLIKTRGQQVTLSCSPISGHRSVSWYQQTPGQGLQFLFEYFSETQRNKGNFPGRFSGRQFSNSRSEMNVSTLELGDSALYLCASSLGITGGDQPQHFGDGTRLSIL.